One sample yielded the 13 T cell receptor beta chains listed below, sequenced in a study of spatial heterogeneity in lung cancer. TCRdb redid the calling of the 5' RACE reads with MiXCR, one entry per CDR3 protein. The profile shows about 48,000 distinct CDR3 sequences, roughly 5% of them singletons. Time point reported: sample taken at primary tumor resection. Sequences were derived from PBMCs, sampled at surgery. These receptors all stem from a male donor with early-stage non-small cell lung cancer.

This clonotype was recorded many times. The chain combines TRBV5-1 with TRBJ2-7, with D perhaps TRBD2 (6 bases). CDR1 SGHRS and CDR2 YFSETQ come from the germline V gene. Trimming cost V 5 bases and J 2 bases, with 11 bases left between them. The CDR3 is 13 amino acids. DNA for the CDR3: TGCGCCAGCAGGGAGGGCCGGGCCTACGAGCAGTACTTC. Translated: CASREGRAYEQYF.

This clonotype has a count of ten or more. The genes are TRBV28 and TRBJ1-5, with 7 bases that match TRBD1. The J segment lost 2 bases and the V segment lost 5 bases, leaving 0 bases of the junction unmatched. Germline CDR1 reads MDHEN; CDR2 reads SYDVKM. CDR3 length: 13 amino acids. The CDR3: CASSTGGNQPQHF. The CDR3 nucleotides are TGTGCCAGCAGTACAGGGGGCAATCAGCCCCAGCATTTT.

In its sample, this clonotype was seen many times. CDR3 sequence (DNA): TGTGCCAGCAAAGTAGGAGTAGCTCGCACAGATACGCAGTATTTT. Residues: CASKVGVARTDTQYF. V gene TRBV28 combines with J gene TRBJ2-3; D unclear. Trimming cost V 7 bases and J 1 base, with 15 bases left between them. The CDR3 is made up of 15 amino acids. The germline gives CDR1 MDHEN, CDR2 SYDVKM.

This clonotype has a count of ten or more. V gene TRBV29-1 combines with J gene TRBJ1-3; weak D call: TRBD1 (5 bases). Germline CDR1 SQVTM, CDR2 ANQGSEA. Trimming removed 4 bases from V and 4 bases from J, with 11 bases in between. This CDR3 is 13 amino acids long. CDR3 DNA sequence: TGCAGCGTTGTACGAAGGGGCGGAAACACCATATATTTT. It yields the protein CSVVRRGGNTIYF.

This clonotype was detected ten times or more. The V call is TRBV7-2, the J call TRBJ2-3; D not certain. Looked up from germline, CDR1 is SGHTA and CDR2 is FQGNSA. This CDR3 spans 12 amino acids. Trimming took off 3 bases at V and 6 bases at J, with 7 bases between the two ends. CDR3 sequence: CASSFTRDTQYF. The CDR3 bases are TGTGCCAGCAGCTTTACACGGGATACGCAGTATTTT.

CDR3 DNA sequence: TGTGCCAGCAGCCAAGGTCGAGTGCGCTACGAGCAGTACTTC. Its translation: CASSQGRVRYEQYF. This rearrangement joins TRBV14 to TRBJ2-7; no clear D gene. Germline V gene data show CDR1 as SGHDN and CDR2 as FVKESK. The CDR3 sequence is 14 residues long. Trimming left V 1 base short and J 3 bases short, with 10 bases between.

This clonotype was seen many times. The V and J genes are TRBV20-1 and TRBJ2-1, with a possible D match to TRBD2 (5 bases). CDR3 length: 13 amino acids. Trimming removed 3 bases at V and 6 bases at J, with 12 bases between. Looked up from germline, CDR1 is DFQATT and CDR2 is SNEGSKA (reference sequence). CDR3 coding DNA: TGCAGTGCTAGGGGTAGGGCGGGCAATGAGCAGTTCTTC. This sequence encodes CSARGRAGNEQFF.

J is TRBJ2-3 and V is TRBV19; maybe TRBD1 (6 bases). V was clipped by 3 bases and J by 2 bases, with 15 bases between them. Per germline, CDR1 LNHDA and CDR2 SQIVND (reference sequence). The CDR3 consists of 16 residues. The CDR3 DNA reads TGTGCCAGTAGTATCGGGCAGGGGTTAGTCACAGATACGCAGTATTTT. It specifies CASSIGQGLVTDTQYF.

This clonotype was counted at least ten times. The rearrangement uses TRBV5-4 and TRBJ2-1; TRBD2 matches 12 bases. The CDR3 is 18 residues long. V was clipped by 1 base and J by 1 base; unmatched bases: 6. CDR1 and CDR2 (germline): SGHNT, YYREEE (reference sequence). The CDR3 is CASSLKLAGGGSYNEQFF. DNA for the CDR3: TGTGCCAGCAGCTTGAAACTAGCGGGAGGAGGATCCTACAATGAGCAGTTCTTC.

The chain combines TRBV6-1 with TRBJ1-4, with D maybe TRBD1 (5 bases). CDR1 and CDR2 (germline): MNHNS, SASEGT. Trimming removed 5 bases at V and 2 bases at J, with 9 bases between. CDR3 size: 14 residues. This chain's CDR3 is CASSKGDTNEKLFF. The CDR3 bases are TGTGCCAGCAGTAAAGGGGACACTAATGAAAAACTGTTTTTT.

Judged by abundance, this clonotype is medium-sized. J is TRBJ1-2 and V is TRBV2; a possible D gene is TRBD1 (5 bases). The germline V gene encodes CDR1 SNHLY and CDR2 FYNNEI. V was cut by 7 bases and J by 8 bases, with 26 bases left in between. This CDR3 spans 16 amino acids. The CDR3 loop is CASIGYGLGETGGYTF. The CDR3 nucleotides are TGTGCCAGCATTGGGTATGGCCTAGGGGAGACTGGCGGCTACACCTTC. Complete variable domain (other parts from reference TRBV2 and TRBJ1-2): EPEVTQTPSHQVTQMGQEVILRCVPISNHLYFYWYRQILGQKVEFLVSFYNNEISEKSEIFDDQFSVERPDGSNFTLKIRSTKLEDSAMYFCASIGYGLGETGGYTFGSGTRLTVV.

The sample holds a few counts of this clonotype. The rearrangement links TRBV14 to TRBJ2-2; the D gene is possibly TRBD2 (5 bases). Trimming removed 4 bases at V and 8 bases at J, with 8 bases between. The CDR3 consists of 12 residues. CDR1 SGHDN and CDR2 FVKESK come from the germline V gene. CDR3 in DNA: TGTGCCAGCAGCCCCCCGGGAGGGGAGCTGTTTTTT. This translates into CASSPPGGELFF.

This clonotype appeared a few times. The V and J genes are TRBV5-5 and TRBJ2-1; D remains unclear. Between the trimmed V and J ends, which lost 2 bases and 5 bases, there was a span of 11 bases. The CDR3 contains 14 residues. Germline V gene lookup returns CDR1 SGHKS and CDR2 YYEKEE (reference sequence). The CDR3 reads CASSFVNTHNEQFF. The CDR3 DNA sequence: TGTGCCAGCAGCTTCGTCAACACCCACAATGAGCAGTTCTTC.